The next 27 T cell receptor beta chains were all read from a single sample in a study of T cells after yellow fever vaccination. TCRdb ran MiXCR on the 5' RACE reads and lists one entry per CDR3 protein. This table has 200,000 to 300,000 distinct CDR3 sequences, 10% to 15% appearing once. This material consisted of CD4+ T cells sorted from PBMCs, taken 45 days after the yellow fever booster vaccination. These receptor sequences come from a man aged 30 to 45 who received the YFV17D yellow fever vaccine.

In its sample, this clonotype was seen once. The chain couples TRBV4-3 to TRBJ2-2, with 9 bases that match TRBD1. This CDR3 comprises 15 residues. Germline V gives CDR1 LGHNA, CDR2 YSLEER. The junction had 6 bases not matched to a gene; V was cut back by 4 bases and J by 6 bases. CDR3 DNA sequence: TGCGCCAGCAGCCGCGGGACAGGGTTATCCGGGGAGCTGTTTTTT. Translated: CASSRGTGLSGELFF.

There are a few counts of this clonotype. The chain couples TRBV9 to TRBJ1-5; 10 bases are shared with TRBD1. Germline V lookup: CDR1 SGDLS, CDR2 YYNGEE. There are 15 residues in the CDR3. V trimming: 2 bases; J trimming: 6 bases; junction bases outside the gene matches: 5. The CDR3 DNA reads TGTGCCAGCAGCGTGGGACAGGGGTCAGGTCAGCCCCAGCATTTT. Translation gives CASSVGQGSGQPQHF.

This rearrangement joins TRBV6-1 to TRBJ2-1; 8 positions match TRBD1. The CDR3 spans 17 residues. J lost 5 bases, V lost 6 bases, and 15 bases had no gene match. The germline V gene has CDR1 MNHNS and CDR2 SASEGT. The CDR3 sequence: CASSRDRPMRPHNEQFF. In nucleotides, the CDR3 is TGTGCCAGCAGCCGGGACAGGCCCATGAGACCCCACAATGAGCAGTTCTTC.

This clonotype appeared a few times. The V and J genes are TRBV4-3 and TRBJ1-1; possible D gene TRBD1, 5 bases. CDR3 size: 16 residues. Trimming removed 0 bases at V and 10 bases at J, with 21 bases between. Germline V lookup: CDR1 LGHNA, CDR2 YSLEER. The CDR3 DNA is TGCGCCAGCAGCCAAGATGTGGGAGGGACGACCAGCCGAGCTTTCTTT. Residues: CASSQDVGGTTSRAFF.

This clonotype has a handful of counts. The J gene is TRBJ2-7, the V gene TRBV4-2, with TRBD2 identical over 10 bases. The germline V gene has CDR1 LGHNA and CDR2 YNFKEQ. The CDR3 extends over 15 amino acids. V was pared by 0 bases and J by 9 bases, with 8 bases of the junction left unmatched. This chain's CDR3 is CASSQEVAGGLGQYF. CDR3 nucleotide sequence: TGTGCCAGCAGCCAAGAGGTAGCGGGAGGTCTAGGGCAGTACTTC.

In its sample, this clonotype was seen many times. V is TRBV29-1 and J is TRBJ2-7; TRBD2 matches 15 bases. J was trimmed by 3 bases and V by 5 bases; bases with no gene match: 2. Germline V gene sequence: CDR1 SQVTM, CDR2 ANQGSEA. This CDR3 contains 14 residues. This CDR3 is CSVRTSGRGYEQYF. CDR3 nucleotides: TGCAGCGTTCGGACTAGCGGGAGGGGCTACGAGCAGTACTTC.

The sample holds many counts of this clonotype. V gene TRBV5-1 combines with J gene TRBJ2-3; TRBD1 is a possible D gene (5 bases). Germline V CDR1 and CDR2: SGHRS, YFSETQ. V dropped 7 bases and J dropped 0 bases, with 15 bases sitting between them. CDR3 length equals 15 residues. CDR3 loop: CASSIQDKSTDTQYF. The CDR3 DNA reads TGCGCCAGCTCCATCCAGGACAAGAGCACAGATACGCAGTATTTT.

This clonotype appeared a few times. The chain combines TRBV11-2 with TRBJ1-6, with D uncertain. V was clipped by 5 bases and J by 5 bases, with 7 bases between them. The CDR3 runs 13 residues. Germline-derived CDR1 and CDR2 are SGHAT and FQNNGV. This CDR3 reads CASSPDHNSPLHF. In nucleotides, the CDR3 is TGTGCCAGCAGCCCGGACCATAATTCACCCCTCCACTTT. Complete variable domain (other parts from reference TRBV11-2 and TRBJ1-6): EAGVAQSPRYKIIEKRQSVAFWCNPISGHATLYWYQQILGQGPKLLIQFQNNGVVDDSQLPKDRFSAERLKGVDSTLKIQPAKLEDSAVYLCASSPDHNSPLHFGNGTRLTVT.

The CDR3 sequence is CASSRERASYNEQFF. As DNA, the CDR3 is TGTGCCAGCAGCCGGGAGCGGGCCTCCTACAATGAGCAGTTCTTC. The chain recombines TRBV7-3 with TRBJ2-1, with D possibly TRBD2 on 6 matching bases. Germline CDR1 SGHTA, CDR2 FQGTGA. V lost 5 bases and J lost 0, with 11 bases in between. The CDR3 has 15 amino acids.

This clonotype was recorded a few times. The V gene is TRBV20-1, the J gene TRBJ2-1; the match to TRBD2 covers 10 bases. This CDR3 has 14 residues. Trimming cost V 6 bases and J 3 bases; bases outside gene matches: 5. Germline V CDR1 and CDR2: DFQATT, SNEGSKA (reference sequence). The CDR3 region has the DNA TGCAGTGCAGCGGGGGGGGAGAGCTACAATGAGCAGTTCTTC. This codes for CSAAGGESYNEQFF.

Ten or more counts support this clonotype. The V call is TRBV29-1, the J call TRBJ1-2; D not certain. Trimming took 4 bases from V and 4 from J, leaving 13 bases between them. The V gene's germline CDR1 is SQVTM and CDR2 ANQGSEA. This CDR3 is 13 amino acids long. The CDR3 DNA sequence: TGCAGCGTTGCGCCCGAAATCGGCTATGGCTACACCTTC. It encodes CSVAPEIGYGYTF.

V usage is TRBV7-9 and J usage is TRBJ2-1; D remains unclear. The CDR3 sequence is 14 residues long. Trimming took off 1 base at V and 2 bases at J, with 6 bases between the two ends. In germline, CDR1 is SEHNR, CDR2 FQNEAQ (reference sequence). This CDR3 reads CASSLVVAYNEQFF. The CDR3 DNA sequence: TGTGCCAGCAGCTTAGTGGTTGCCTACAATGAGCAGTTCTTC. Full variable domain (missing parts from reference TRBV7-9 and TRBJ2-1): DTGVSQNPRHKITKRGQNVTFRCDPISEHNRLYWYRQTLGQGPEFLTYFQNEAQLEKSRLLSDRFSAERPKGSFSTLEIQRTEQGDSAMYLCASSLVVAYNEQFFGPGTRLTVL.

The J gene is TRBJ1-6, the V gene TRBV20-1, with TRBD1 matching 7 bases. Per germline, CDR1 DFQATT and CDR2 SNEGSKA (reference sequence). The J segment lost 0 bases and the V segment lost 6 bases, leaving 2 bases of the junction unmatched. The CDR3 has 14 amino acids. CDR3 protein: CSARDSSYNSPLHF. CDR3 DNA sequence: TGCAGTGCAAGGGACAGCTCCTATAATTCACCCCTCCACTTT.

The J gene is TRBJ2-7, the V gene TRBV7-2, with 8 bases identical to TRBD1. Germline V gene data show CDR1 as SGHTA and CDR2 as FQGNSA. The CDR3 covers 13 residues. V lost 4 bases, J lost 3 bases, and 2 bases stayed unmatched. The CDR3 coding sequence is TGTGCCAGCAGCTGGGACAGGTTCTACGAGCAGTACTTC. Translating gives CASSWDRFYEQYF. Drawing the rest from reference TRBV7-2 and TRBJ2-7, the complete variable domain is GAGVSQSPSNKVTEKGKDVELRCDPISGHTALYWYRQSLGQGLEFLIYFQGNSAPDKSGLPSDRFSAERTGGSVSTLTIQRTQQEDSAVYLCASSWDRFYEQYFGPGTRLTVT.

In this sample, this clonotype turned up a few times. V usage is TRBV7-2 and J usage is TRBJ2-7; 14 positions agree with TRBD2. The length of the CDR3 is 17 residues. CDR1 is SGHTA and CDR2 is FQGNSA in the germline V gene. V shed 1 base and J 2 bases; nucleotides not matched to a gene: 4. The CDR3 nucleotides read TGTGCCAGCAGCTTAGGGCGACTAGCGGGAGGGCCCTACGAGCAGTACTTC. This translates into CASSLGRLAGGPYEQYF.

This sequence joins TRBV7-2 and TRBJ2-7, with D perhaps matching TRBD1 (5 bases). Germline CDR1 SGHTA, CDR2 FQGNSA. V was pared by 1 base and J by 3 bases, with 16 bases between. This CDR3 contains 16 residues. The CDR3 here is CASSLERAGRGYEQYF. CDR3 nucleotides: TGTGCCAGCAGCTTAGAACGGGCAGGAAGGGGCTACGAGCAGTACTTC.

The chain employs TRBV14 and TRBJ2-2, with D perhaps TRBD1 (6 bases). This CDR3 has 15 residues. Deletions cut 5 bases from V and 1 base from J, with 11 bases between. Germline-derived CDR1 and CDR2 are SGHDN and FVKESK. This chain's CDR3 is CASSSGALNTGELFF. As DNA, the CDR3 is TGTGCCAGCAGCTCAGGGGCTCTGAACACCGGGGAGCTGTTTTTT.

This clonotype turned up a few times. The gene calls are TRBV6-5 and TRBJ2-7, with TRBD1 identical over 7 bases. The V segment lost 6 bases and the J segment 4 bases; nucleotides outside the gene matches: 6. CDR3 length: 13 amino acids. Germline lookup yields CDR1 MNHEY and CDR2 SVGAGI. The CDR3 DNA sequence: TGTGCCAGCAGCCGGGACAGTTGGTACGAGCAGTACTTC. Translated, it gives CASSRDSWYEQYF.

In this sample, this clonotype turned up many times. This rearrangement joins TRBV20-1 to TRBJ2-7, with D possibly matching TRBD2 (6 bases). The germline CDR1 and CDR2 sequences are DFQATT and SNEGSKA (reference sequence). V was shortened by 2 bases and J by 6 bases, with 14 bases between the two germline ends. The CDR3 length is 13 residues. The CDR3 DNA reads TGCAGTGCTAGACCAGGGACTGGACGCGAGCAGTACTTC. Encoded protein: CSARPGTGREQYF.

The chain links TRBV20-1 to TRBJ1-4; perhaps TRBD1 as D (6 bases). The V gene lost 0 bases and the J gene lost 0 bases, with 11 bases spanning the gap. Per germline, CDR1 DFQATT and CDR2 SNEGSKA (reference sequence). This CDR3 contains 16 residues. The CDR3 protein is CSAREHRETTNEKLFF. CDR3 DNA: TGCAGTGCTAGAGAACACAGGGAAACAACTAATGAAAAACTGTTTTTT.

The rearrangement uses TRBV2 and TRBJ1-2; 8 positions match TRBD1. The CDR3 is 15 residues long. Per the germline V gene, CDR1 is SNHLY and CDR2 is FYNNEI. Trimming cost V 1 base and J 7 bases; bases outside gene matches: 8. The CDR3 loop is CASSEEQGEMVGYTF. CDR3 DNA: TGTGCCAGCAGTGAAGAACAGGGGGAAATGGTTGGCTACACCTTC. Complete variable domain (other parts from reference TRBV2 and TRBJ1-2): EPEVTQTPSHQVTQMGQEVILRCVPISNHLYFYWYRQILGQKVEFLVSFYNNEISEKSEIFDDQFSVERPDGSNFTLKIRSTKLEDSAMYFCASSEEQGEMVGYTFGSGTRLTVV.

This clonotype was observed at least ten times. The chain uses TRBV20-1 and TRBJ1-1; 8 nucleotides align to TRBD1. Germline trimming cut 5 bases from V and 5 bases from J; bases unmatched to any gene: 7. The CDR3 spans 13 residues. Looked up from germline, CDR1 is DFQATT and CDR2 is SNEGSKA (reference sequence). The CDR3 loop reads CSAPQTGVTEAFF. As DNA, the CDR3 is TGCAGTGCTCCTCAGACAGGGGTAACTGAAGCTTTCTTT.

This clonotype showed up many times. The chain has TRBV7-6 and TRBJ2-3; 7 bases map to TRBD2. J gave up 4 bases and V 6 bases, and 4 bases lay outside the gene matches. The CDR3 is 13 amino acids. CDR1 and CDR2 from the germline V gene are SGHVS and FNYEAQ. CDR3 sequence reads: CASRTSVADTQYF. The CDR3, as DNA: TGTGCCAGCAGAACTAGCGTTGCAGATACGCAGTATTTT.

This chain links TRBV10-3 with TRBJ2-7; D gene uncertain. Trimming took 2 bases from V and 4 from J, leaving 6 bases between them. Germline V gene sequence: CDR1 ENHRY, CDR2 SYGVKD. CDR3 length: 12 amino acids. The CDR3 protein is CAISERDYEQYF. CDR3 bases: TGTGCCATCAGTGAGAGGGATTACGAGCAGTACTTC.

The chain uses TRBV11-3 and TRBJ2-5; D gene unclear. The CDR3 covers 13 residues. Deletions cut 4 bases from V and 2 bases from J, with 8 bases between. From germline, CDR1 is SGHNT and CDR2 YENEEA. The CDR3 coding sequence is TGTGCCAGCAGCTCGGACGGACAAGAGACCCAGTACTTC. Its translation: CASSSDGQETQYF.

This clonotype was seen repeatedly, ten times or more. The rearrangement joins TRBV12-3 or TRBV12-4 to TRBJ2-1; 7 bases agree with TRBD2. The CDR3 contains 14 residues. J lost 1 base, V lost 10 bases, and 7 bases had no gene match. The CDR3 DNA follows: TGTGCCACCGCGGGAGCACCATCCTACAATGAGCAGTTCTTC. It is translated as CATAGAPSYNEQFF.

The CDR3 nucleotides are TGTGCCAGCAGCACTAGTGGGGGGGCACAGGTTGCTTATTCACCCCTCCACTTT. Its protein is CASSTSGGAQVAYSPLHF. The chain couples TRBV11-2 to TRBJ1-6, with D possibly TRBD1 on 6 matching bases. Trimming removed 5 bases at V and 8 bases at J, with 25 bases between. Germline CDR1 and CDR2: SGHAT and FQNNGV. This CDR3 has 18 residues.